These 5 T cell receptor beta chains originate from one sample sequenced in a study of T-cell memory formation after mild COVID-19. Using its own MiXCR run on the 5' RACE reads, TCRdb lists one record per CDR3 protein. The repertoire holds 250,000 to 350,000 distinct CDR3 sequences, with 15% to 20% as singletons. Sequencing was performed on PBMCs or a T cell subset sorted from them (not recorded which). Receptors originate from a man aged 18 to 29 who had mild COVID-19 (a few samples of this study predate the infection). Cell type and time point are not known.

The V call is TRBV7-6, the J call TRBJ1-1; possibly TRBD1 for D (6 bases). Germline V gives CDR1 SGHVS, CDR2 FNYEAQ. The CDR3 sequence is 14 residues long. The V end lost 4 bases, the J end lost 6 bases, and 15 bases lay between the germline ends. The DNA for the CDR3 is TGTGCCAGCAGCTCACAGGGTACGGGGGCTGAAGCTTTCTTT. Translating it yields CASSSQGTGAEAFF.

This clonotype was recorded many times. The V call is TRBV7-2, the J call TRBJ2-5; D perhaps matches TRBD2 (5 bases). Judging by the DNA end, TRBJ2-3 fits better; the J call may be wrong. Germline loops: CDR1 SGHTA, CDR2 FQGNSA. The CDR3 extends over 11 amino acids. The CDR3 sequence: CASSPRGTQYF. In nucleotides, the CDR3 is TGTGCCAGCAGCCCCCGGGGTACGCAGTATTTT.

There are a few counts of this clonotype. The chain uses TRBV5-1 and TRBJ2-3; the D gene is possibly TRBD2 (5 bases). Germline V gives CDR1 SGHRS, CDR2 YFSETQ. V was trimmed by 5 bases and J by 5 bases, leaving 6 bases between them. The length of the CDR3 is 11 residues. In nucleotides, the CDR3 is TGCGCCAGCAGACGGGAAGATACGCAGTATTTT. Its protein is CASRREDTQYF.

This clonotype was recorded a few times. The gene calls are TRBV4-2 and TRBJ1-5, with D possibly matching TRBD1 (5 bases). V lost 4 bases and J lost 4, with 14 bases in between. Germline CDR1 reads LGHNA; CDR2 reads YNFKEQ. This CDR3 has 15 amino acids. The CDR3 coding sequence is TGTGCCAGCAGCCGAGGGGCCGGGGCGAATCAGCCCCAGCATTTT. Translated, it gives CASSRGAGANQPQHF.

A few counts support this clonotype. The chain combines TRBV5-1 with TRBJ2-1; 7 bases map to TRBD2. With V trimmed by 2 bases and J by 1 base, 3 bases remained unmatched. CDR1 is SGHRS, CDR2 YFSETQ, per germline. The CDR3 consists of 15 residues. This CDR3 reads CASSFGRGSYNEQFF. In nucleotides, the CDR3 is TGCGCCAGCAGCTTTGGGCGGGGGTCCTACAATGAGCAGTTCTTC.